The clone carrying this T cell receptor (beta chain) was recorded at least ten times. Its antigen remains unidentified. These data are taken from a study of CD8+CD57+ T cells in acquired aplastic anemia. Whole-study context: Quantities of DNA derived from sorted CD4+ and CD8+ cells averaged approximately 3.3 ug. Points from the study as a whole: A set of twenty-nine CD8+ CDR3 sequences was shared between patients and controls, and these sequences appeared highly expressed in patients.

It was genomic DNA that served as the template for profiling TCR beta VDJ and CDR3. Each CDR3 protein gets one entry after TCRdb re-called the reads with MiXCR. The sample has roughly 220,000 distinct CDR3 sequences, about 62% seen once. The V and J ends lost 6 bases and 3 bases, in that order; junction bases with no gene match: 5. This CDR3 is built from 15 residues. Germline lookup yields CDR1 MRHNA and CDR2 SNTAGT. In patients chosen for sequencing, flow cytometry had shown CD8+CD57+ cell expansion. At blood sampling, none of the patients had yet received therapy. The sequenced sample consisted of sorted CD4+, CD8+, or CD8+CD57+ T cells (not recorded which) from PBMCs. This receptor was taken from a human donor with aplastic anemia. The chain couples TRBV6-4 to TRBJ2-3, with 11 bases identical to TRBD2. This CDR3 is CASSGTSGGTDTQYF. CDR3 DNA: TGTGCCAGCAGCGGAACTAGCGGGGGAACAGATACGCAGTATTTT.